The 5 T cell receptor beta chains below all came from one sample that was sequenced in a study of T cells after yellow fever vaccination. TCRdb re-called the 5' RACE reads through MiXCR, storing one row per CDR3 protein. The table has about 300,000 distinct CDR3 sequences, roughly 7% seen once. The material sequenced was PBMCs, taken 35 to 50 days after the first yellow fever vaccination. The source is a man younger than 30 who received the YFV17D yellow fever vaccine.

At least ten counts were recorded for this clonotype. This chain joins TRBV7-2 and TRBJ1-5; possibly TRBD1 for D (5 bases). This CDR3 spans 16 amino acids. V gave up 5 bases and J gave up 6 bases, with 20 bases separating them. The germline gives CDR1 SGHTA, CDR2 FQGNSA. CDR3 sequence reads: CASSPETGTASQPQHF. The CDR3 DNA reads as TGTGCCAGCAGCCCAGAGACGGGGACCGCGAGTCAGCCCCAGCATTTT.

This clonotype was seen only a few times. This sequence joins TRBV20-1 and TRBJ2-5, with TRBD2 as a possible D gene (7 bases). The CDR3 length is 14 residues. V was clipped by 5 bases and J by 5 bases, with 18 bases between them. CDR1 DFQATT and CDR2 SNEGSKA come from the germline V gene (reference sequence). DNA of the CDR3: TGCAGTGCTTCGCGGGGGCCCGTGGGGGAGACCCAGTACTTC. Translated, it gives CSASRGPVGETQYF.

This clonotype was seen at least ten times. This chain connects TRBV3-1 to TRBJ2-7; 7 bases match TRBD1. The V and J ends lost 4 bases and 6 bases, in that order; junction bases with no gene match: 9. The germline V gene encodes CDR1 LGHDT and CDR2 YNNKEL (reference sequence). CDR3 length equals 14 residues. CDR3 in amino acids: CASSPSTGAPEQYF. The CDR3 nucleotides are TGTGCCAGCAGCCCGAGCACAGGGGCCCCCGAGCAGTACTTC.

This clonotype was seen repeatedly, ten times or more. The CDR3 sequence: CASSSDRGYNEQFF. CDR3 bases: TGCGCCAGCAGCTCAGACAGGGGCTACAATGAGCAGTTCTTC. The V and J genes are TRBV5-1 and TRBJ2-1, with TRBD1 matching over 8 bases. CDR1 and CDR2 (germline): SGHRS, YFSETQ. The CDR3 sequence is 14 residues long. V lost 3 bases, J lost 3 bases, and 2 bases stayed unmatched.

This clonotype was detected a few times. The chain combines TRBV5-4 with TRBJ1-1; the D gene is possibly TRBD1 (5 bases). The CDR3 loop spans 16 amino acids. The germline gives CDR1 SGHNT, CDR2 YYREEE (reference sequence). The V gene lost 4 bases and the J gene lost 0 bases, with 16 bases spanning the gap. The CDR3 here is CASSTAAGNMNTEAFF. As DNA, the CDR3 is TGTGCCAGCAGCACAGCAGCAGGGAACATGAACACTGAAGCTTTCTTT.